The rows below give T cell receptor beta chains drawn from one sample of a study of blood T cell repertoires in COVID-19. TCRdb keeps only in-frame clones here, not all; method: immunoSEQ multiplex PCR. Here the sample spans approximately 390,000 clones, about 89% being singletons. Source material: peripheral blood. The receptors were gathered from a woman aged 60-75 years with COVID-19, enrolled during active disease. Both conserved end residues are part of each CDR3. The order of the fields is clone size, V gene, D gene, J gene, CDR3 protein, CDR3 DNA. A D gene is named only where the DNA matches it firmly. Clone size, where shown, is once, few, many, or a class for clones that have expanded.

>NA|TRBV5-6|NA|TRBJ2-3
CASSLGGGGTDTQYF
TGTGCCAGCAGCTTGGGGGGGGGCGGCACAGATACGCAGTATTTT
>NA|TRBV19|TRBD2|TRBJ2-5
CASSLTRGGRETQYF
TGTGCCAGTAGCCTCACCCGGGGGGGCCGGGAGACCCAGTACTTC
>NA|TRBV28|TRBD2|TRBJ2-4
CASSQRGGTKNIQYF
TGTGCCAGCAGTCAGCGGGGGGGGACCAAAAACATTCAGTACTTC
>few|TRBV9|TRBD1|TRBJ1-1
CASSLGQGNTEAFF
TGTGCCAGCAGCCTGGGACAGGGTAACACTGAAGCTTTCTTT
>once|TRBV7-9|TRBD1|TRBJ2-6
CASSPGQGGTGANVLTF
TGTGCCAGCAGCCCGGGACAGGGAGGAACTGGGGCCAACGTCCTGACTTTC
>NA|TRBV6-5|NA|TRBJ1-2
CAAYRLPYGYTF
TGTGCCGCATACAGGCTCCCTTATGGCTACACCTTC
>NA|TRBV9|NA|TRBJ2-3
CASSVGLERADTQYF
TGTGCCAGCAGCGTAGGACTAGAAAGGGCAGATACGCAGTATTTT
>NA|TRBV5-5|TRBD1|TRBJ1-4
CASSVGTAATNEKLFF
TGTGCCAGCAGCGTCGGGACAGCTGCAACTAATGAAAAACTGTTTTTT
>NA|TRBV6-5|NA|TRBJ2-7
CASSYSNGGTSYEQYF
TGTGCCAGCAGTTACTCGAATGGCGGGACCTCCTACGAGCAGTACTTC
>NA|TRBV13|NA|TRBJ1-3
CASSSEGNTIYF
TGTGCCAGCAGCTCAGAAGGAAACACCATATATTTT
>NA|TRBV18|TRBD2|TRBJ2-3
CASSSGGTDTQYF
TGTGCCAGCTCGAGCGGGGGCACAGATACGCAGTATTTT
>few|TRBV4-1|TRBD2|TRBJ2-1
CASSRSGTSGYEQFF
TGCGCCAGCAGCCGATCCGGGACTAGCGGGTATGAGCAGTTCTTC
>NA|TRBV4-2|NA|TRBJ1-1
CASSQVRERNTEAFF
TGTGCCAGCAGCCAAGTAAGGGAGAGAAACACTGAAGCTTTCTTT
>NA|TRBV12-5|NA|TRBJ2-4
CASGLVPAIFGQGGNIQYF
TGTGCTAGTGGTTTGGTACCGGCCATCTTCGGGCAGGGGGGAAACATTCAGTACTTC
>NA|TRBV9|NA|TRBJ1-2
CASSVEGTPRANYGYTF
TGTGCCAGCAGCGTAGAGGGGACACCCCGGGCGAACTATGGCTACACCTTC
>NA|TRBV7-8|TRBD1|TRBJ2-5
CASSLTRRMRGRETQYF
TGTGCCAGCAGCTTAACGCGGAGGATGAGGGGGCGAGAGACCCAGTACTTC
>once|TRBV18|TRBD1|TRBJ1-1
CASSRDGTGDTEAFF
TGTGCCAGCTCACGGGACGGGACAGGGGACACTGAAGCTTTCTTT
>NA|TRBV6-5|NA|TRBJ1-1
CASREGSWGEAFF
TGTGCCAGCAGGGAGGGGAGTTGGGGTGAAGCTTTCTTT
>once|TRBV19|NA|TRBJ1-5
CASSMQRGALLGGQPQHF
TGTGCCAGTAGTATGCAGCGGGGGGCTCTCTTGGGCGGTCAGCCCCAGCATTTT
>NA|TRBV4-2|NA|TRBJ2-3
CASSQDFGDTQYF
TGTGCCAGCAGCCAAGATTTCGGGGATACGCAGTATTTT
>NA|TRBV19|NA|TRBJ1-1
CASSDLGAHTEAFF
TGTGCCAGTAGCGACCTGGGGGCTCACACTGAAGCTTTCTTT
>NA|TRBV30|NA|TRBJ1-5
CAWSVGENQPQHF
TGTGCCTGGAGCGTCGGAGAGAATCAGCCCCAGCATTTT
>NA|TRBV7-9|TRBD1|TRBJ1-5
CASSPLGTENQPQHF
TGTGCCAGCAGCCCGCTGGGGACAGAGAATCAGCCCCAGCATTTT
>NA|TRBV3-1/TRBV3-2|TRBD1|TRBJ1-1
CASAPYRGLTEAFF
TGTGCCAGCGCTCCCTACAGGGGGCTCACTGAAGCTTTCTTT
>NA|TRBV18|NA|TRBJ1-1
CASSDGIIMNTEAFF
TGTGCCAGCTCTGACGGGATTATCATGAACACTGAAGCTTTCTTT
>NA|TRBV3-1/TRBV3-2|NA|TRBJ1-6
CASSQGTGISPLHF
TGTGCCAGCAGCCAAGGAACAGGGATTTCACCCCTCCACTTT
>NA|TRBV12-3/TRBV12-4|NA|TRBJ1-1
CASMLGLGAFF
TGTGCCAGCATGCTCGGGTTAGGAGCTTTCTTT
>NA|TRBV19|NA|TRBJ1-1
CASSTGYTEAFF
TGTGCCAGTAGTACAGGTTACACTGAAGCTTTCTTT
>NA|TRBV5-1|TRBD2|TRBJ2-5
CASSLATSGGAAETQYF
TGCGCCAGCAGCTTGGCCACTAGCGGGGGGGCCGCCGAGACCCAGTACTTC
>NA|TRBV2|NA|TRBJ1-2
CASSPDTNYGYTF
TGTGCCAGCAGTCCCGACACTAACTATGGCTACACCTTC
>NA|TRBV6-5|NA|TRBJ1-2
CASRRANYGYTF
TGTGCCAGCAGGAGGGCTAACTATGGCTACACCTTC
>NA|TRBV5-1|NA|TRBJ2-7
CASSLGARSYEQYF
TGCGCCAGCAGCTTAGGGGCCCGATCCTACGAGCAGTACTTC
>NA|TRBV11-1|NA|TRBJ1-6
CASSAALIPDSPLHF
TGTGCCAGCAGCGCTGCCCTAATCCCGGATTCACCCCTCCACTTT
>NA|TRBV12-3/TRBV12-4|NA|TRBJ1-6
CASSSGYSPLHF
TGTGCCAGCAGTTCAGGGTATTCACCCCTCCACTTT
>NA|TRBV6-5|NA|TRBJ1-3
CASSRQGFSGNTIYF
TGTGCCAGCAGTCGGCAGGGATTCTCTGGAAACACCATATATTTT
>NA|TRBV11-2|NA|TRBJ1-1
CASGRGAGLFTEAFF
TGTGCCAGCGGGAGGGGGGCAGGACTTTTCACTGAAGCTTTCTTT
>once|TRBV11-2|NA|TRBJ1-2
CASSPTTGANYGYTF
TGTGCCAGCAGCCCTACGACAGGAGCTAACTATGGCTACACCTTC
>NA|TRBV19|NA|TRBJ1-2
CASNPLDTNYGYTF
TGTGCCAGTAACCCCCTAGATACTAACTATGGCTACACCTTC
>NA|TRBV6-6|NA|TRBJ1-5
CASSYSWTANQPQHF
TGTGCCAGCAGTTACTCTTGGACAGCTAATCAGCCCCAGCATTTT
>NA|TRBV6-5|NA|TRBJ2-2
CASSYSARGELFF
TGTGCCAGCAGTTACTCGGCCCGCGGGGAGCTGTTTTTT
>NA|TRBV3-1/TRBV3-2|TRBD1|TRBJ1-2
CASSRSGTGGVNGYTF
TGTGCCAGCAGCCGCTCCGGGACAGGGGGCGTGAATGGCTACACCTTC
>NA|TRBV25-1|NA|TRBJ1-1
CASSGEGNTEAFF
TGTGCCAGCAGTGGAGAGGGGAACACTGAAGCTTTCTTT
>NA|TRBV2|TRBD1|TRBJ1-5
CASSARDRSYSNQPQHF
TGTGCCAGCAGTGCCCGGGACAGATCTTATAGCAATCAGCCCCAGCATTTT
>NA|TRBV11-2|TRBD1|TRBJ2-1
CASTRRTGLNNEQFF
TGTGCCAGCACAAGAAGGACAGGGTTAAACAATGAGCAGTTCTTC
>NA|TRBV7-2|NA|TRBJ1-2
CASSLLDTSNYGYTF
TGTGCCAGCAGCCTTCTGGACACCAGTAACTATGGCTACACCTTC
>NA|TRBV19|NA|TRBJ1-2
CASSHRTMIGYTF
TGTGCCAGTAGCCACAGGACTATGATCGGCTACACCTTC
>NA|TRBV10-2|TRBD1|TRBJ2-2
CASRITGGTGELFF
TGCGCCAGCAGAATCACAGGGGGCACCGGGGAGCTGTTTTTT
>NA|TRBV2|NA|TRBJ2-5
CASSRRGSEEETQYF
TGTGCCAGCAGCCGACGTGGGTCGGAGGAAGAGACCCAGTACTTC
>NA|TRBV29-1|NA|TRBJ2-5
CSVRTSPQETQYF
TGCAGCGTCCGGACAAGCCCCCAAGAGACCCAGTACTTC
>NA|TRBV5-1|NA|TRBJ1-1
CASSFGADGEAFF
TGCGCCAGCAGCTTTGGGGCAGACGGTGAAGCTTTCTTT
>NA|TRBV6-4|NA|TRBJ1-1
CASSESDRGTEAFF
TGTGCCAGCAGTGAGTCGGATCGAGGTACTGAAGCTTTCTTT
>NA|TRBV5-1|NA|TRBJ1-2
CASSLSAGPDYGYTF
TGCGCCAGCAGCTTGTCGGCGGGGCCTGACTATGGCTACACCTTC
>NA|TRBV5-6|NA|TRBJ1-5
CASSLQDSNQPQHF
TGTGCCAGCAGCTTGCAGGATAGCAATCAGCCCCAGCATTTT